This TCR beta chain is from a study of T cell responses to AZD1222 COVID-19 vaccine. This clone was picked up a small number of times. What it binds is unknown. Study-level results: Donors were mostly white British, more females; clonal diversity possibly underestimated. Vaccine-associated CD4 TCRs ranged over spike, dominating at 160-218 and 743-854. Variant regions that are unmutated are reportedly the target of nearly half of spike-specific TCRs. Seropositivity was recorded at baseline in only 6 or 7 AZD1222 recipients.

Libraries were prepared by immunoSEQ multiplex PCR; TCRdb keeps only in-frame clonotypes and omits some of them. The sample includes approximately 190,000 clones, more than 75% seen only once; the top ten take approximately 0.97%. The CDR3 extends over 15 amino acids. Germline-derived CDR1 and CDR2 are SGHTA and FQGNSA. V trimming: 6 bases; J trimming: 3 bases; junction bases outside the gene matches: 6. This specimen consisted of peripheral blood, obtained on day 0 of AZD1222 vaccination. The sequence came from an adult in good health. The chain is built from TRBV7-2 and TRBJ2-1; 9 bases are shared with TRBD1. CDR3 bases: TGTGCCAGCAGTCCCGGGACAGGGTTCTACAATGAGCAGTTCTTC. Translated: CASSPGTGFYNEQFF.